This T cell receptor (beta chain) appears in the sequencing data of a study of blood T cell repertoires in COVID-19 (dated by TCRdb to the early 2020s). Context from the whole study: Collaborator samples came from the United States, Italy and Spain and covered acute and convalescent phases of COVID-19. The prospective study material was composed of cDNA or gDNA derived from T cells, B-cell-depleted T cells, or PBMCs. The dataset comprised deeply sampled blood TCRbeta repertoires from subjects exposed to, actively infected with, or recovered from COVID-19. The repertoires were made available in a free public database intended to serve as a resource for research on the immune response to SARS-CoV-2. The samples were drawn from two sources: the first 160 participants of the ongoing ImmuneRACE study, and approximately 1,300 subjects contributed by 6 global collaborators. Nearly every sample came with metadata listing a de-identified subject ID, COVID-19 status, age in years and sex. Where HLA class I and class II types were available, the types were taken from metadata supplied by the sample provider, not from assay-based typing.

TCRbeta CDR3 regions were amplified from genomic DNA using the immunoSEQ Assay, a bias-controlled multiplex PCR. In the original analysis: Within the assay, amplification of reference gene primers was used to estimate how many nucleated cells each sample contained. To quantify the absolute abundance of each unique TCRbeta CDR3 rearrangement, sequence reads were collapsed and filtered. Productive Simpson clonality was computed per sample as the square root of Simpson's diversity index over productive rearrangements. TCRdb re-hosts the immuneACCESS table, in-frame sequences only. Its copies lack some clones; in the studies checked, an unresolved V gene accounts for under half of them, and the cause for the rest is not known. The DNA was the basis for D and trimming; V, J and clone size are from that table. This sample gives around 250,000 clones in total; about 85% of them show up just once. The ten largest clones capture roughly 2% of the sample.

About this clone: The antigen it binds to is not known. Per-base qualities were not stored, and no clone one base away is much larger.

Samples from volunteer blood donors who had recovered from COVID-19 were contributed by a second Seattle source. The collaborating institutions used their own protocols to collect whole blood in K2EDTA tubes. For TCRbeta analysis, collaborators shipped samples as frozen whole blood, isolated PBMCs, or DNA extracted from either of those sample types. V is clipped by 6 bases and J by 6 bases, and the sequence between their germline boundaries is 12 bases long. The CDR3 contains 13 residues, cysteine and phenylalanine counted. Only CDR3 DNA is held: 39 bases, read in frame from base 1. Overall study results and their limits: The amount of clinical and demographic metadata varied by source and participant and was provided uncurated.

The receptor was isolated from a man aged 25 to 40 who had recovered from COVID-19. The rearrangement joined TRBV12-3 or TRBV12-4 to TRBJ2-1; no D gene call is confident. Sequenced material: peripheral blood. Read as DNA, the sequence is TGTGCCAGCAGAACTGTACAGATCAATGAGCAGTTCTTC. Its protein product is CASRTVQINEQFF.